In this sample, the clone carrying this TCR beta chain turned up a few times. Its target is unknown. This sample was included in a study of T-cell memory formation after mild COVID-19. Study at large: TCR clusters showed largely donor specificity. General study findings and limits: Certain responding clones were present in pre-infection memory, suggesting participation of cross-reactive memory. In second-wave clones peaking day 37, SARS-CoV-2 specificity remained unconfirmed. The main location of contracting CD4+ clones was CM and EM, and that of contracting CD8+ clones was EMRA.

TCRdb used MiXCR to reprocess the 5' RACE reads, holding one entry per CDR3 protein. The data show a few hundred thousand distinct CDR3 sequences, about 20% seen once. The origin of this receptor is an adult woman who had mild COVID-19 (a few samples of this study predate the infection). Cell type and time point are not known. Sequencing was performed on PBMCs or a T cell subset sorted from them (not recorded which).

The CDR3 loop reads CASSEGQYYGYTF. The CDR3 DNA reads TGTGCCAGCAGTGAAGGACAGTACTATGGCTACACCTTC. The V gene is TRBV6-1, the J gene TRBJ1-2; D is perhaps TRBD1 (5 bases). Trimming shortened V by 1 base and J by 3 bases, and 6 bases separated the two germline ends. Germline V CDR1 and CDR2: MNHNS, SASEGT. This CDR3 has 13 amino acids.